One sample yielded the 21 T cell receptor beta chains listed below, sequenced in a study of metastatic and nonmetastatic thyroid tumors. TCRdb ran MiXCR on the PCR reads. The data show around 50,000 clones, over 20% seen once. Each patient went into thyroid surgery without having received any treatment. Sequences were obtained from blood. The receptors come from a male donor with papillary thyroid cancer or a benign thyroid nodule (not recorded which). Some clones in this sample may be carry-over from other donors' samples.

This clone was counted many times. The chain carries TRBV6-1 and TRBJ2-7; 7 bases map to TRBD2. With 2 bases clipped from V and 2 bases from J, the junction kept 3 bases outside the gene matches. This CDR3 spans 14 amino acids. Germline CDR1 MNHNS, CDR2 SASEGT. CDR3 bases: TGTGCCAGCAGTGAAAGGCTAGCGGCCTACGAGCAGTACTTC. This gives the protein CASSERLAAYEQYF.

This clone showed up many times. The gene calls are TRBV5-4 and TRBJ1-2; D may be TRBD1 (6 bases). V was trimmed by 8 bases and J by 4 bases, leaving 18 bases between them. The CDR3 consists of 14 residues. Per germline, CDR1 SGHNT and CDR2 YYREEE (reference sequence). CDR3 sequence (DNA): TGTGCCAGTTCGCAATCGACAGGCGTCTATGGCTACACCTTC. This encodes CASSQSTGVYGYTF.

The V call is TRBV11-3, the J call TRBJ1-2; maybe TRBD1 (6 bases). Trimming shortened V by 5 bases and J by 12 bases, and 22 bases separated the two germline ends. This CDR3 region has 14 residues. Germline V gene lookup returns CDR1 SGHNT and CDR2 YENEEA. CDR3 DNA sequence: TGTGCCAGCAGCCTCACGGCGGGGGCCCGATTCCACACCTTC. Its translation is CASSLTAGARFHTF. The full variable domain, in which reference TRBV11-3 and TRBJ1-2 provide the parts outside the CDR3, is EAGVVQSPRYKIIEKKQPVAFWCNPISGHNTLYWYLQNLGQGPELLIRYENEEAVDDSQLPKDRFSAERLKGVDSTLKIQPAELGDSAVYLCASSLTAGARFHTFGSGTRLTVV.

The chain employs TRBV11-2 and TRBJ1-1, with D maybe TRBD1 (6 bases). The CDR3 sequence is 15 residues long. Trimming removed 5 bases from V and 7 bases from J, with 20 bases in between. Looked up from germline, CDR1 is SGHAT and CDR2 is FQNNGV. The CDR3 here is CASSASIGGIGEAFF. Here the CDR3 DNA reads TGTGCCAGCAGCGCCTCAATAGGGGGGATTGGTGAAGCTTTCTTT.

This clone was counted many times. The chain links TRBV20-1 to TRBJ2-7, with 8 nucleotides matching TRBD1. The CDR3 has 15 residues. Per germline, CDR1 DFQATT and CDR2 SNEGSKA (reference sequence). The V gene end was trimmed by 0 bases and the J gene end by 7 bases; junction bases not matched to a gene: 11. The CDR3 nucleotides read TGCAGTGCTAGAGATTGGCAGGGGGCGCTTAGGGAGCAGTACTTC. Translated: CSARDWQGALREQYF.

The chain employs TRBV6-1 and TRBJ2-3; 8 positions match TRBD2. Germline CDR1 MNHNS, CDR2 SASEGT. V shed 2 bases, J shed 4 bases, and the junction held 8 bases outside the gene matches. The CDR3 length is 16 residues. As DNA, the CDR3 is TGTGCCAGCAGTGAAATCGGGGGGGGCTCTTCAGATACGCAGTATTTT. Translating gives CASSEIGGGSSDTQYF.

This clone has a handful of counts. Just one base apart from a much larger clone, this may be a read error. Other nucleotide sequences in the sample specify the same CDR3. This chain connects TRBV27 to TRBJ1-5, with D hard to call. V lost 9 bases to trimming and J lost 1 base, with 19 bases between them. The CDR3 loop spans 16 amino acids. CDR1 is MNHEY, CDR2 SMNVEV, per germline (reference sequence). The DNA of the CDR3 is TGTGCCAGTAGTCCGACGGGGATAAACAGCAATCAGCCCCAGCATTTT. Amino acid sequence: CASSPTGINSNQPQHF.

The V gene is TRBV30, the J gene TRBJ2-5, with D uncertain. CDR3 length: 12 amino acids. CDR1 is GTSNPN and CDR2 is SVGIG in the germline V gene (reference sequence). Trimming removed 2 bases at V and 4 bases at J, with 8 bases between. The CDR3 nucleotides are TGTGCCTGGAGTTCCAGCCGAGAGACCCAGTACTTC. It specifies CAWSSSRETQYF.

This clone appeared a few times. With a much larger clone just one base away, this may be a read error. The chain employs TRBV6-1 and TRBJ2-1; weak D call: TRBD2 (5 bases). V lost 5 bases to trimming and J lost 3 bases, with 11 bases between them. Per germline, CDR1 MNHNS and CDR2 SASEGT. The length of the CDR3 is 14 residues. DNA for the CDR3: TGTGCCAGCAGTCAAACCGGGAACTACAATGAGCAGTTCTTC. Protein: CASSQTGNYNEQFF.

This clone has at least ten counts. The chain links TRBV7-9 to TRBJ2-1, with no clear D. The germline CDR1 and CDR2 sequences are SEHNR and FQNEAQ (reference sequence). V lost 4 bases and J 5 bases, leaving 15 bases between the germline ends. CDR3 length: 15 residues. The CDR3 bases are TGTGCCAGCAGCTCTGACCGAGTCGGGCACAATGAGCAGTTCTTC. Its protein product is CASSSDRVGHNEQFF.

V usage is TRBV20-1 and J usage is TRBJ1-6, with unresolved D. Per germline, CDR1 DFQATT and CDR2 SNEGSKA (reference sequence). This CDR3 has 15 amino acids. The V gene lost 6 bases and the J gene lost 2 bases, with 14 bases spanning the gap. CDR3 loop: CSARLDGTYNSPLHF. Here the CDR3 DNA reads TGCAGTGCAAGACTGGACGGAACCTATAATTCACCCCTCCACTTT.

This clone was recorded at least ten times. The genes are TRBV9 and TRBJ1-1; tentative D call: TRBD1 (6 bases). CDR1 and CDR2 from the germline V gene are SGDLS and YYNGEE. This CDR3 has 15 residues. The germline V and J ends were trimmed by 3 bases and 0 bases, with 12 bases remaining between them. This CDR3 reads CASSGGTGMNTEAFF. CDR3 in DNA: TGTGCCAGCAGCGGGGGTACAGGGATGAACACTGAAGCTTTCTTT.

This clone was picked up many times. The same CDR3 arises from other DNA sequences in this sample as well. The V gene is TRBV2, the J gene TRBJ2-7; TRBD1 agrees at 9 bases. V lost 11 bases and J lost 0; bases outside the gene matches: 11. The CDR3 is 15 residues long. The germline V gene has CDR1 SNHLY and CDR2 FYNNEI. The CDR3 is CAGHGQGTSSYEQYF. CDR3 nucleotides: TGTGCCGGACACGGACAGGGGACGAGCTCCTACGAGCAGTACTTC.

At least ten counts were recorded for this clone. The V call is TRBV4-1, the J call TRBJ2-2; TRBD2 agrees at 14 bases. V dropped 4 bases and J dropped 7; count of bases not matched to a gene: 11. Germline lookup yields CDR1 MGHRA and CDR2 YSYEKL. CDR3 length equals 18 residues. The chain's CDR3 is CASSLRLAGGRLGGELFF. In nucleotides, the CDR3 is TGCGCCAGCAGCCTCAGACTAGCGGGGGGGCGGCTCGGCGGGGAGCTGTTTTTT.

In this sample, this clone turned up many times. The DNA for the CDR3 is TGTGCCAGTAGTATAAAGGATAGCACGACCTACGAGCAGTACTTC. Encoded protein: CASSIKDSTTYEQYF. This chain uses TRBV19 with TRBJ2-7, with unresolved D. Germline CDR1 reads LNHDA; CDR2 reads SQIVND (reference sequence). This CDR3 has 15 residues. Trimming took 2 bases from V and 2 from J, leaving 13 bases between them.

V is TRBV6-1 and J is TRBJ2-7; 8 bases fit TRBD2. This CDR3 has 17 amino acids. J was trimmed by 3 bases and V by 4 bases; bases with no gene match: 14. Germline V lookup: CDR1 MNHNS, CDR2 SASEGT. The CDR3 coding sequence is TGTGCCAGCAGTGGAAGCGGGGCGGGAGGACGCTACTACGAGCAGTACTTC. Translating gives CASSGSGAGGRYYEQYF.

This clone has at least ten counts. The chain joins TRBV2 to TRBJ1-2, with D possibly matching TRBD1 (6 bases). Germline loops: CDR1 SNHLY, CDR2 FYNNEI. V lost 4 bases, J lost 2 bases, and 14 bases lay in between. The CDR3 has 15 amino acids. The CDR3 nucleotides are TGTGCCAGCAGTGTGAATTCGGGGGCGAACTATGGCTACACCTTC. Its translation: CASSVNSGANYGYTF.

This clone was observed a few times. This likely comes from a read error, as the CDR3 has no conserved phenylalanine or tryptophan at its end. The chain couples TRBV6-4 to TRBJ1-2; D is ambiguous. Germline V gene sequence: CDR1 MRHNA, CDR2 SNTAGT. The CDR3 spans 11 residues. V shed 2 bases and J shed 4 bases, with 2 bases lying between them. CDR3 amino acids: CASSDVYGYTL. The CDR3 region has the DNA TGTGCCAGCAGTGACGTCTATGGCTACACCCTC.

This clone was seen repeatedly, ten times or more. V is TRBV28 and J is TRBJ2-7; D is unclear. Germline CDR1 MDHEN, CDR2 SYDVKM. V was clipped by 10 bases and J by 3 bases, with 10 bases between them. CDR3 size: 11 residues. This chain's CDR3 is CATGGLYEQYF. Here the CDR3 DNA reads TGTGCCACCGGTGGGCTCTACGAGCAGTACTTC.

This clone was recorded many times. The rearrangement links TRBV6-1 to TRBJ2-2, with no clear D. The CDR3 runs to 14 residues. Germline assignment: CDR1 MNHNS and CDR2 SASEGT. Trimming removed 4 bases from V and 7 bases from J, with 13 bases in between. CDR3 in amino acids: CASSVEHSGGELFF. The CDR3 nucleotides read TGTGCCAGCAGTGTGGAGCATTCTGGCGGGGAGCTGTTTTTT.

The table lists this clone with many counts. This sequence joins TRBV11-2 and TRBJ2-7; TRBD2 matches at 11 bases. This CDR3 is built from 15 residues. With V trimmed by 5 bases and J by 1 base, 4 bases remained unmatched. Germline CDR1 and CDR2: SGHAT and FQNNGV. CDR3 sequence (DNA): TGTGCCAGCAGCATAACTAGCGGGGGTTCCTACGAGCAGTACTTC. Translated, it gives CASSITSGGSYEQYF.